Reported below is one TCR beta chain. Its cognate antigen is unknown. An end of the junction does not agree with germline; a read error may underlie this. The source of the sample is a study of regulatory T cells in long-lasting Graves disease. Time point meaning: newly diagnosed GD, antithyroid drugs for less than 3 months. Extracted RNA from PBMCs served as the source of the TCR library. Staff drew approximately 9.9 milliliters of peripheral blood into EDTA tubes. Broader study findings: Among the persistent patients, 2,500 to 3,000 public clonotypes were shared, more than the roughly 900 shared among new patients.

CDR3-region Arm-PCR and iRepertoire HTBI primers produced the TCR beta libraries. Via MiXCR, TCRdb re-called the multiplex PCR reads, giving one row per CDR3 protein. The sample holds just over 600,000 distinct CDR3 sequences, around 15% seen once. CDR1 and CDR2 (germline): SGHTA, FQGNSA. The CDR3 spans 16 residues. The sample was also linked to a second study, of T cells in Graves' hyperthyroidism and ophthalmopathy.

The V gene is TRBV7-2, the J gene TRBJ2-3; possible D gene TRBD2, 6 bases. Sample: peripheral blood mononuclear cells (PBMCs), taken at new diagnosis, from a patient treated with antithyroid drugs. The origin of this receptor is a woman in her twenties or thirties with Graves disease. The CDR3 DNA follows: TGTGCCAGCTCGACATCCGGGAGTTCTGCGATAGATGCGCAGTATTTT. Encoded protein: CASSTSGSSAIDAQYF. Drawing the rest from reference TRBV7-2 and TRBJ2-3, the complete variable domain is GAGVSQSPSNKVTEKGKDVELRCDPISGHTALYWYRQSLGQGLEFLIYFQGNSAPDKSGLPSDRFSAERTGGSVSTLTIQRTQQEDSAVYLCASSTSGSSAIDAQYFGPGTRLTVL.